Described below is a single T cell receptor (beta chain) sequence and its context. The entry originates in a study of CD8 T cells in Susac syndrome. About the study: The sequenced Susac syndrome patients included six who had clinically active disease and eight or nine who were in remission.

CDR3 length: 13 residues. Germline V gives CDR1 KGHDR, CDR2 SFDVKD. With 4 bases removed from V and 3 bases from J, the gap between germline ends came to 6 bases. RNA in amounts of roughly 0.5 to 1 ug was reverse transcribed with random hexamers. Using its own MiXCR run on the immunoSEQ multiplex PCR reads, TCRdb lists one record per CDR3 protein. Of under 200,000 distinct CDR3 sequences detected, 75% to 95% appear once; the ten largest clones hold about 0.1%. The source material was CD4+ T cells from PBMCs. The chain uses TRBV24-1 and TRBJ1-5; D gene ambiguous. The clonotype originates from a human donor with Susac syndrome. This chain's CDR3 is CATSDRNNQPQHF. CDR3 coding DNA: TGTGCCACCAGTGACAGAAACAATCAGCCCCAGCATTTT.